This T cell receptor (beta chain) was profiled in a study of T cells after posttransplantation cyclophosphamide (dated by TCRdb to the mid-2010s). About the investigation overall: T cell repertoire reconstitution was tracked by TRB sequencing after myeloablative bone marrow transplantation in which posttransplantation cyclophosphamide was used as GVHD prophylaxis. Samples from 30 to 35 PTCy-treated patients, along with samples from roughly 15 of their related bone marrow donors, underwent antigen receptor sequencing. Blood from all 35 or so PTCy patients with 1-year posttransplant specimens was subjected to TRB sequencing. In 3 patients, up to about 3 additional blood samples taken between 2 and 5.2 years after transplant also underwent TRB sequencing, as did pretransplant blood from a handful of patients. Because TRA and TRB clonality were tightly correlated in fewer than 10 samples, subsequent TCR analyses were focused on TRB only. Public TRB sequences were compared against a database of over 3,500 sequences linked to responses to pathogens, tumor antigens, self-antigens and alloantigens.

On the day of marrow donation, related bone marrow donors gave peripheral blood samples. Peripheral blood and bone marrow mononuclear cells were isolated by Ficoll-Hypaque density centrifugation and were cryopreserved. Sorting of CD4+ and CD8+ T cells, including naive and memory subsets, was performed by FACS on a FACSAria II. V is clipped by 3 bases and J by 7 bases, and the sequence between their germline boundaries is 12 bases long. The germline V gene sets CDR1 to MDHEN and CDR2 to SYDVKM. The CDR3 numbers 13 residues from cysteine through phenylalanine. The sequence is cut down to CDR3 DNA, 39 bases in frame from base 1. The research as a whole found: Donor-recipient similarity was low at 1-2 months but increased during the first year, and donor CD8+ memory clones often dominated later blood repertoires. The TRB repertoires of T cells infiltrating skin or GI tract showed only limited overlap with the TRB repertoires of T cells in blood. Across the roughly 40 patients, TRB clonality was highly associated with recipient CMV seropositivity and CMV reactivation, and diversity with PTCy was similar to that in the CNI/methotrexate controls.

Genomic DNA was the input for TRB sequencing, which was run either with the immunoSEQ assay at survey resolution or with the hsTCRB kit. The published analysis was carried out like this. The immunoSEQ software was used for initial read processing, and the LymphoSeq R package was used for repertoire analyses. Clonality was computed as 1 minus normalized Shannon entropy, and a Gini coefficient was also calculated for each TRB dataset. Phenotypes of unsorted samples were inferred by mapping TRB sequences from sorted subsets of the recipient or donor onto the same recipient's unsorted samples. TCRdb's version of the immuneACCESS table is confined to in-frame rearrangements and falls short of the full clone set. An unresolved V gene accounts for under half of the shortfall where checked; the remainder is of unknown origin. That table gives V, J and clone size, and the DNA gave D and trimming. The sample yields about 19,000 clones; over 80% were counted once. Roughly 9% of the sample comes from the top ten.

Concerning this clone itself: Its binding antigen is unknown. Within one base of it there is no much larger clone, and no base qualities were kept.

The sample taken for sequencing was memory CD4+ T cells sorted from blood. The TCR comes from a man younger than 40 in good health and a related stem cell transplant donor. This chain is built from TRBV28 and TRBJ1-2; TRBD1 is a possible D gene, resting on 6 matching bases. The DNA is TGTGCCAGCAGTTTCTCAGGGGCCAGTGGCTACACCTTC. Its coded protein is CASSFSGASGYTF.